This T cell receptor beta chain is drawn from a study of Ad26.COV2.S vaccination and SARS-CoV-2 variants. The germline V gene has CDR1 ENHRY and CDR2 SYGVKD. The CDR3 is made up of 15 amino acids. V lost 3 bases and J 6 bases, leaving 17 bases between the germline ends. The treatment was: around 19 received Ad26.COV2.S at low or high dose, single or two shots; 5 received placebo; per-sample allocation not given. Day 63 after the first injection of vaccine or placebo was the sampling time. Repertoires were generated with immunoSEQ multiplex PCR, while TCRdb's copy carries only in-frame clones and drops some. The sample lists about 680,000 clones, 80% to 90% occurring once.

J is TRBJ1-1 and V is TRBV10-3; D call uncertain. The sequence was obtained from a person between 18 and 65 years old who received the Ad26.COV2.S COVID-19 vaccine or a placebo. This sample comprised peripheral blood, obtained in a trial of Ad26.COV2.S vaccine versus placebo. In DNA, the CDR3 is TGTGCCATCAGTGACCCACGGACTATTCGCTCTGAAGCTTTCTTT. Its protein is CAISDPRTIRSEAFF.